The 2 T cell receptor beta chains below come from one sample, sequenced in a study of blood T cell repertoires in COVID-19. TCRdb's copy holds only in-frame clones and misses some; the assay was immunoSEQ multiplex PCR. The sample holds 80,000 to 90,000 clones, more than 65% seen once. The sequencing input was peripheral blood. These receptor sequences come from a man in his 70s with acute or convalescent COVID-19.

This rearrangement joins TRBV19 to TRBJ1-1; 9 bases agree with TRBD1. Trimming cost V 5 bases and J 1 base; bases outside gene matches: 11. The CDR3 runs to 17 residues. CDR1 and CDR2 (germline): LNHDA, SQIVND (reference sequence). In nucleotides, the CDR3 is TGTGCCAGTAGTCCGCCGGGACAGGGCTACGGGAACACTGAAGCTTTCTTT. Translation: CASSPPGQGYGNTEAFF.

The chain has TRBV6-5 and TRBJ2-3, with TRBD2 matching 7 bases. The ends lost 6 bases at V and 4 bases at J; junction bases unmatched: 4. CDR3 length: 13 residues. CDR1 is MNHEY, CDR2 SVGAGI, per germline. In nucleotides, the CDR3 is TGTGCCAGCAGAAACGCGGGGGCAGATACGCAGTATTTT. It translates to CASRNAGADTQYF.